This TCR beta chain comes out of a study of beta chain features in type 1 diabetes. General study results and limits: Sequencing from cDNA could over-represent high-TCR-expressing cells. Patients and controls would be equally affected if PCR favored shorter templates. Resolution of whether HLA type affects TCRB rearrangement was not achieved here. Among all four CD4+ subsets, Type 1 diabetes patients had TCRB CDR3s that were moderately but significantly shorter. The VDJ junctions of type 1 diabetes patients carried fewer insertions and more deletions.

Concerning this clone: Its antigen is still unknown.

Germline V CDR1 and CDR2: GTSNPN, SVGIG (reference sequence). V was cut by 5 bases and J by 3 bases, with 11 bases left in between. The CDR3 length is 13 residues. The sequenced template was cDNA made from the entire isolated RNA. TCRdb's copy holds only in-frame clones and misses some; the assay was immunoSEQ multiplex PCR. The data show more than 250,000 clones, around 16% seen once. This chain joins TRBV30 and TRBJ1-3; tentative D call: TRBD1 (5 bases). This TCR came from a man younger than 35 with type 1 diabetes. The material sequenced was naive CD4+ T cells from blood. The DNA of the CDR3 is TGTGCCTGGTTGCAGGGTAATGGAAACACCATATATTTT. This gives the protein CAWLQGNGNTIYF.